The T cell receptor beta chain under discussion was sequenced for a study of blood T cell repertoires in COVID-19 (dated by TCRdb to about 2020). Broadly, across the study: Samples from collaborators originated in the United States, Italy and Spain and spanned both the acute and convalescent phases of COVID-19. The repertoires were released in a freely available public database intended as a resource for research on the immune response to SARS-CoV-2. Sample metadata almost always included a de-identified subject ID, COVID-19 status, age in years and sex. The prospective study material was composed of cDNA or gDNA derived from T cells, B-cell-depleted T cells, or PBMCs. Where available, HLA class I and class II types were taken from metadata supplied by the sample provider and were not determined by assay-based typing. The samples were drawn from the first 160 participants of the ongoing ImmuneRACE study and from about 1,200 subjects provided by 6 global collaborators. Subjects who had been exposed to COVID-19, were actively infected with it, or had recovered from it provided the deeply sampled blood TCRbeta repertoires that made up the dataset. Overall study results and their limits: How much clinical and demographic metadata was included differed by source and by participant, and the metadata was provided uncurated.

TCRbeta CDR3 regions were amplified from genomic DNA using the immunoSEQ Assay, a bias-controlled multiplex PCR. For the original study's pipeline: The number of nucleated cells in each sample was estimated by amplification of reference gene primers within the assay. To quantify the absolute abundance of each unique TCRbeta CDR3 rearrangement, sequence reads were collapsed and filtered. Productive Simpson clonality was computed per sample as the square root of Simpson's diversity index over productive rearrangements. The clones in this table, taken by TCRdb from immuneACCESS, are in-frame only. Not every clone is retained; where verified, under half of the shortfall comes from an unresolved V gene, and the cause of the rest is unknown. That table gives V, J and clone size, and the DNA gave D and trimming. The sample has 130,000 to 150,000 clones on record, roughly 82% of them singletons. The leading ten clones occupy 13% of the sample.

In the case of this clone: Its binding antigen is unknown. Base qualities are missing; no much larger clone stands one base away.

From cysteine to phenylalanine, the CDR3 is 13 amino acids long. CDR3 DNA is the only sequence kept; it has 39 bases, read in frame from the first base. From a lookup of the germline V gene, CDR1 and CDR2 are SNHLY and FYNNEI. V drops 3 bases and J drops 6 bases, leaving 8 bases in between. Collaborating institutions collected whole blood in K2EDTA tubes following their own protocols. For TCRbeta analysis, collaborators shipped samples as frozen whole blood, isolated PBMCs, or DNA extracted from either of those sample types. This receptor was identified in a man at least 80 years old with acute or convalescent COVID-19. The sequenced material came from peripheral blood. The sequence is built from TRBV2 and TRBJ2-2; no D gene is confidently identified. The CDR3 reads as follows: CASSDRVAGELFF. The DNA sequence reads TGTGCCAGCAGTGACCGGGTCGCCGGGGAGCTGTTTTTT.